What follows describes a single T cell receptor (beta chain). Its antigen is unidentified. This CDR3 contains 13 residues. V gave up 1 base and J gave up 7 bases, with 11 bases separating them. Germline V gene lookup returns CDR1 SGHVS and CDR2 FQNEAQ. The data derive from a study of T cell responses to AZD1222 COVID-19 vaccine. General observations from the study: White British ancestry dominated among donors, who included more females, and clonal diversity was possibly underestimated. Spike was spanned by vaccine-associated CD4 TCRs, which were dominant at 160-218 and 743-854.

Libraries were prepared by immunoSEQ multiplex PCR; TCRdb keeps only in-frame clonotypes and omits some of them. The sample yields about 120,000 clones, around 88% seen once. This TCR came from an adult in good health. The rearrangement uses TRBV7-8 and TRBJ2-7, with D unclear. This material consisted of peripheral blood, taken on day 0 of AZD1222 vaccination. The CDR3 region is CASSLDPAWEQYF. For the CDR3, the DNA is TGTGCCAGCAGCTTAGACCCTGCATGGGAGCAGTACTTC.